The 9 T cell receptor beta chains given below trace back to one sample, sequenced in a study of CD8+ T cells in alopecia areata. Extraction and reverse transcription of RNA yielded cDNA as the sequencing template. Profiling relied on immunoSEQ multiplex PCR, and the TCRdb table lists in-frame clones only, not all of them. The sample has 140,000 to 150,000 clones; about half are singletons. The specimen was CD4+ T cells sorted from blood, collected at week 0. The receptors derive from a human donor with alopecia areata.

This clone has just a few counts. The gene calls are TRBV29-1 and TRBJ2-1; D might be TRBD1 or TRBD2, each matching 6 bases. CDR3 size: 12 residues. The V gene's germline CDR1 is SQVTM and CDR2 ANQGSEA. With 6 bases removed from V and 9 bases from J, the gap between germline ends came to 15 bases. CDR3 loop: CSVDWGAIEQFF. DNA of the CDR3: TGCAGCGTCGATTGGGGGGCGATTGAGCAGTTCTTC.

The rearrangement links TRBV29-1 to TRBJ2-2, with D possibly matching TRBD1 (5 bases). The germline V gene encodes CDR1 SQVTM and CDR2 ANQGSEA. Trimming cost V 7 bases and J 5 bases, with 20 bases left between them. The CDR3 is 15 residues long. The CDR3 region has the DNA TGCAGCGCCCGCCCTACGGCAGGGTCAACCGGGGAGCTGTTTTTT. It yields the protein CSARPTAGSTGELFF.

This chain connects TRBV28 to TRBJ2-7; 9 positions match TRBD2. The CDR3 has 15 amino acids. Germline CDR1 reads MDHEN; CDR2 reads SYDVKM. V was clipped by 2 bases and J by 6 bases; unmatched bases: 8. CDR3 DNA: TGTGCCAGCAGTTTAACGGCGGGAGGGTTCCGCGAGCAGTACTTC. Its protein is CASSLTAGGFREQYF.

The sample holds a few counts of this clone. The chain joins TRBV5-8 to TRBJ2-4; the D is unclear. The V end was cut by 0 bases, the J end by 15 bases, with 10 bases between. The CDR3 loop spans 11 amino acids. The germline V gene has CDR1 SGHTS and CDR2 YDEGEE. Here the CDR3 DNA reads TGTGCCAGCAGCTTGGGGCAGGTTTGGTACTTC. This encodes CASSLGQVWYF.

This sequence joins TRBV27 and TRBJ2-7; 7 positions agree with TRBD2. The CDR3 contains 15 residues. Trimming took 4 bases from V and 0 from J; bases not matched to a gene: 6. Germline CDR1 and CDR2: MNHEY and SMNVEV (reference sequence). CDR3 residues: CASSSGPGGSYEQYF. The CDR3 DNA reads TGTGCCAGCAGTTCCGGGCCGGGAGGCTCCTACGAGCAGTACTTC.

This sequence joins TRBV2 and TRBJ2-1; tentatively, D is TRBD2 (5 bases). Germline-derived CDR1 and CDR2 are SNHLY and FYNNEI. This CDR3 is 14 amino acids long. V was shortened by 4 bases and J by 6 bases, with 13 bases between the two germline ends. CDR3 region: CASSGIGLLNEQFF. CDR3 sequence (DNA): TGTGCCAGCAGTGGGATTGGACTGCTCAATGAGCAGTTCTTC.

The rearrangement uses TRBV28 and TRBJ2-2; no clear D. Germline CDR1 reads MDHEN; CDR2 reads SYDVKM. This CDR3 has 16 amino acids. Trimming left V 2 bases short and J 0 bases short, with 10 bases between. CDR3 residues: CASSLSGYANTGELFF. CDR3 nucleotide sequence: TGTGCCAGCAGTTTAAGTGGGTACGCGAACACCGGGGAGCTGTTTTTT.

This sequence joins TRBV4-2 and TRBJ1-2; D call uncertain. V was pared by 0 bases and J by 10 bases, with 15 bases between. CDR3 length equals 14 residues. The germline V gene encodes CDR1 LGHNA and CDR2 YNFKEQ. CDR3 loop: CASSQDRRLHDYTF. The DNA of the CDR3 is TGTGCCAGCAGCCAAGATCGAAGGCTTCATGACTACACCTTC.

This clone has more than one count but fewer than ten. The CDR3 region has the DNA TGTGCCTGGATCCCCAGTGTGACGGCCCAGTACTTC. Its translation: CAWIPSVTAQYF. The gene calls are TRBV30 and TRBJ2-5; D gene unclear. Germline-derived CDR1 and CDR2 are GTSNPN and SVGIG (reference sequence). Trimming cost V 4 bases and J 9 bases, with 15 bases left between them. CDR3 length: 12 residues.